The 30 T cell receptor beta chains reported below all come from one sample, sequenced in a study of control samples from healthy donors and cancer patients (TCRdb year 2020). Libraries were prepared through the immunoSEQ multiplex PCR assay. Here the immuneACCESS table is served through TCRdb, limited to in-frame sequences with V and J called. Missing clones are a known gap in these copies; in checked studies unresolved V genes cover under half, and the rest lacks a known reason. This sample holds 100,000 to 150,000 clones; around 93% were observed only once. Of the sample, around 2.1% falls within the top ten clones. Sequenced material: blood. These receptors were collected from a woman aged 45 to 65 in good health.

J is TRBJ1-4 and V is TRBV6-5; D remains unclear. The CDR3 is 15 residues long. Germline lookup yields CDR1 MNHEY and CDR2 SVGAGI. Trimming stripped 5 bases from V and 8 bases from J, with 18 bases between. The CDR3 sequence: CASSPVIADDEKLFF. As DNA, the CDR3 is TGTGCCAGCAGTCCGGTGATTGCGGATGACGAAAAACTGTTTTTT.

This clone has more than one count but fewer than ten. The genes are TRBV28 and TRBJ1-2; 10 nucleotides align to TRBD1. CDR1 and CDR2 from the germline V gene are MDHEN and SYDVKM. The CDR3 totals 16 residues. V dropped 10 bases and J dropped 5; count of bases not matched to a gene: 16. This chain's CDR3 is CATSPAGTGEGYGYTF. The CDR3 nucleotides read TGTGCCACCTCACCCGCCGGGACAGGGGAAGGTTATGGCTACACCTTC.

The chain recombines TRBV7-9 with TRBJ1-4; D perhaps matches TRBD1 (5 bases). This CDR3 region has 17 residues. Germline V lookup: CDR1 SEHNR, CDR2 FQNEAQ (reference sequence). V gave up 3 bases and J gave up 2 bases, with 16 bases separating them. This CDR3 is CASSLGMGEATNEKLFF. The CDR3 coding sequence is TGTGCCAGCAGCTTGGGTATGGGGGAGGCTACTAATGAAAAACTGTTTTTT.

V gene TRBV19 combines with J gene TRBJ2-7; 8 bases map to TRBD2. The CDR3 consists of 14 residues. Germline assignment: CDR1 LNHDA and CDR2 SQIVND (reference sequence). J lost 0 bases, V lost 3 bases, and 1 base had no gene match. CDR3 bases: TGTGCCAGTAGTATGGGACTAGTCTCCTACGAGCAGTACTTC. Translation gives CASSMGLVSYEQYF.

The CDR3 loop is CATSDSAAGVGSAHNEQFF. The CDR3 DNA reads TGTGCCACCAGTGATTCAGCAGCGGGAGTGGGATCGGCACACAATGAGCAGTTCTTC. The gene calls are TRBV24-1 and TRBJ2-1, with 8 positions matching TRBD2. The V gene's germline CDR1 is KGHDR and CDR2 SFDVKD. V trimming: 2 bases; J trimming: 5 bases; junction bases outside the gene matches: 16. This CDR3 spans 19 amino acids.

CDR3 region: CAISESRGAADTQYF. DNA for the CDR3: TGTGCCATCAGTGAATCGAGGGGCGCAGCCGATACGCAGTATTTT. V and J are TRBV10-3 and TRBJ2-3; D possibly matches TRBD1 or TRBD2 (5 bases each). Looked up from germline, CDR1 is ENHRY and CDR2 is SYGVKD. This CDR3 is built from 15 residues. Trimming removed 3 bases from V and 6 bases from J, with 16 bases in between.

This clone was detected once. This chain uses TRBV2 with TRBJ1-5, with D unclear. Germline-derived CDR1 and CDR2 are SNHLY and FYNNEI. Between the trimmed V and J ends, which lost 0 bases and 4 bases, there was a span of 10 bases. The CDR3 contains 15 residues. CDR3 sequence: CASSEARVGNQPQHF. The CDR3 DNA is TGTGCCAGCAGTGAAGCGCGAGTAGGGAATCAGCCCCAGCATTTT.

The chain employs TRBV11-2 and TRBJ1-3; D remains unclear. Germline V gives CDR1 SGHAT, CDR2 FQNNGV. The CDR3 runs to 15 residues. V lost 0 bases and J lost 1, with 7 bases in between. Written as DNA, the CDR3 is TGTGCCAGCAGCTTAGACGTGGGTTCTGGAAACACCATATATTTT. Protein product: CASSLDVGSGNTIYF.

The chain employs TRBV30 and TRBJ2-2; TRBD2 matches at 11 bases. The ends lost 5 bases at V and 1 base at J; junction bases unmatched: 6. CDR1 is GTSNPN, CDR2 SVGIG, per germline (reference sequence). The CDR3 covers 16 residues. CDR3 sequence: CAWGWGTSGNTGELFF. CDR3 nucleotides: TGTGCCTGGGGATGGGGGACTAGCGGGAACACCGGGGAGCTGTTTTTT.

The chain links TRBV19 to TRBJ2-1; D could derive from TRBD1 or TRBD2 (6 bases each). Trimming pared 11 bases from V and 7 bases from J, leaving 18 bases between. The CDR3 length is 13 residues. Germline CDR1 LNHDA, CDR2 SQIVND (reference sequence). CDR3 residues: CALEGGPRNEQFF. In nucleotides, the CDR3 is TGTGCCCTCGAGGGGGGACCGAGGAATGAGCAGTTCTTC. Drawing the rest from reference TRBV19 and TRBJ2-1, the complete variable domain is DGGITQSPKYLFRKEGQNVTLSCEQNLNHDAMYWYRQDPGQGLRLIYYSQIVNDFQKGDIAEGYSVSREKKESFPLTVTSAQKNPTAFYLCALEGGPRNEQFFGPGTRLTVL.

This chain uses TRBV7-9 with TRBJ1-1; TRBD1 might be the D (6 bases). The CDR3 length is 14 residues. From germline, CDR1 is SEHNR and CDR2 FQNEAQ (reference sequence). Trimming stripped 5 bases from V and 4 bases from J, with 14 bases between. CDR3: CASSPPDSSTEAFF. DNA of the CDR3: TGTGCCAGCAGCCCCCCGGACAGTAGCACTGAAGCTTTCTTT.

The V call is TRBV21-1, the J call TRBJ1-5. TRBV21-1 is shown as a pseudogene. CDR3 length: 19 residues. The CDR3 DNA reads TGTGCCAGCAGCAAAGCGTCGGCAAAGGCAGATTTAAGCAATCAGCCCCAGCATTTT. It specifies CASSKASAKADLSNQPQHF.

CDR3 region: CASSLGVASSGMSSYNEQFF. CDR3 sequence (DNA): TGTGCCAGCAGCTTGGGGGTAGCTTCTAGCGGGATGAGCTCCTACAATGAGCAGTTCTTC. V is TRBV7-6 and J is TRBJ2-1, with 9 bases fitting TRBD2. V shed 3 bases, J shed 0 bases, and the junction held 15 bases outside the gene matches. The germline V gene encodes CDR1 SGHVS and CDR2 FNYEAQ. This CDR3 spans 20 amino acids.

The V gene is TRBV11-2, the J gene TRBJ1-1; no reliable D call. Germline CDR1 is SGHAT and CDR2 is FQNNGV. Trimming removed 5 bases at V and 0 bases at J, with 13 bases between. This CDR3 has 15 amino acids. This CDR3 is CASSPQRALNTEAFF. The CDR3 DNA reads as TGTGCCAGCAGCCCACAAAGGGCCCTGAACACTGAAGCTTTCTTT.

The V call is TRBV15, the J call TRBJ1-2; possibly TRBD1 for D (5 bases). Germline V lookup: CDR1 LNHNV, CDR2 YYDKDF (reference sequence). The CDR3 loop spans 14 amino acids. Trimming shortened V by 0 bases and J by 4 bases, and 9 bases separated the two germline ends. The CDR3 is CATSRDGAGYGYTF. The CDR3 coding sequence is TGTGCCACCAGCAGAGATGGGGCAGGCTATGGCTACACCTTC.

This chain uses TRBV14 with TRBJ1-1; D ambiguous. The CDR3 is 14 amino acids. Trimming took off 4 bases at V and 1 base at J, with 10 bases between the two ends. Germline CDR1 reads SGHDN; CDR2 reads FVKESK. For the CDR3, the DNA is TGTGCCAGCAGCCCCTTTCGGACGAACACTGAAGCTTTCTTT. Encoded protein: CASSPFRTNTEAFF.

J is TRBJ1-6 and V is TRBV30, with 9 bases aligning to TRBD1. Trimming took 3 bases from V and 10 from J; bases not matched to a gene: 10. Germline assignment: CDR1 GTSNPN and CDR2 SVGIG (reference sequence). The CDR3 is 15 amino acids. The CDR3 region is CAWSAGTGKRSPLHF. CDR3 DNA sequence: TGTGCCTGGAGCGCCGGGACAGGGAAAAGATCACCCCTCCACTTT.

The chain joins TRBV5-1 to TRBJ1-6; maybe TRBD1 (5 bases). V lost 0 bases, J lost 9 bases, and 13 bases lay in between. The CDR3 has 15 amino acids. Germline CDR1 SGHRS, CDR2 YFSETQ. The CDR3 DNA reads TGCGCCAGCAGCTTGGAAGATAGGGACGTTTCACCCCTCCACTTT. The encoded protein is CASSLEDRDVSPLHF.

The chain couples TRBV28 to TRBJ1-3, with a weak D call TRBD1 (5 bases). CDR3 size: 15 residues. V lost 4 bases and J lost 5, with 15 bases in between. Germline-derived CDR1 and CDR2 are MDHEN and SYDVKM. The CDR3 DNA reads as TGTGCCAGCAGTTCCCCCGGGGGAATTAGAAACACCATATATTTT. Residues: CASSSPGGIRNTIYF.

The chain is built from TRBV6-6 and TRBJ1-2; 9 bases match TRBD1. CDR3 length: 14 residues. Germline CDR1 MNHNY, CDR2 SVGAGI (reference sequence). V was pared by 10 bases and J by 4 bases, with 10 bases of the junction left unmatched. Here the CDR3 DNA reads TGTGCCACTCTTCTAACAGGGGGCGCCTATGGCTACACCTTC. This sequence encodes CATLLTGGAYGYTF.

The J gene is TRBJ1-6, the V gene TRBV28; no clear D gene. The CDR3 spans 12 residues. The germline V gene has CDR1 MDHEN and CDR2 SYDVKM. Deletions cut 5 bases from V and 14 bases from J, with 13 bases between. CDR3 sequence (DNA): TGTGCCAGCAGTCCGGGATTGGGGACCCTCCACTTT. Its protein product is CASSPGLGTLHF.

CDR3 sequence: CASSLAGQGGVNTEAFF. The CDR3 nucleotides are TGCGCCAGCAGCTTGGCGGGACAGGGGGGCGTGAACACTGAAGCTTTCTTT. The chain recombines TRBV5-1 with TRBJ1-1; the match to TRBD1 covers 11 bases. CDR1 is SGHRS, CDR2 YFSETQ, per germline. CDR3 length equals 17 residues. Trimming removed 0 bases from V and 0 bases from J; junction bases left unmatched: 4.

The chain carries TRBV27 and TRBJ2-2; TRBD2 aligns across 12 bases. Trimming removed 2 bases from V and 2 bases from J; junction bases left unmatched: 3. CDR1 and CDR2 (germline): MNHEY, SMNVEV (reference sequence). The CDR3 is made up of 17 amino acids. CDR3 amino acids: CASSLPSGGANTGELFF. The CDR3 DNA reads TGTGCCAGCAGTTTACCTAGCGGGGGGGCAAACACCGGGGAGCTGTTTTTT.

The J gene is TRBJ1-3, the V gene TRBV18; D is perhaps TRBD1 (6 bases). This CDR3 has 17 amino acids. CDR1 and CDR2 (germline): KGHSH, LQKENI. Trimming pared 4 bases from V and 6 bases from J, leaving 22 bases between. The CDR3 DNA reads as TGTGCCAGCTCACGGGGCCAGACAGGAGGAGACGAAAACACCATATATTTT. Protein sequence: CASSRGQTGGDENTIYF.

The chain carries TRBV3-1 (or the pseudogene TRBV3-2) and TRBJ2-1, with 8 bases fitting TRBD1. This CDR3 has 18 residues. Germline V lookup: CDR1 LGHDT, CDR2 YNNKEL (reference sequence). The trim removed 1 base at V and 7 bases at J, leaving 15 bases unmatched. This CDR3 is CASSQGGTGGQGFNEQFF. In nucleotides, the CDR3 is TGTGCCAGCAGCCAAGGGGGGACTGGAGGACAGGGCTTTAATGAGCAGTTCTTC.

V and J are TRBV28 and TRBJ1-5, with D uncertain. V was cut by 3 bases and J by 7 bases, with 13 bases left in between. The CDR3 contains 14 residues. In germline, CDR1 is MDHEN, CDR2 SYDVKM. The CDR3 bases are TGTGCCAGCAGTTTTAAGGCTTTGGGGCAGCCCCAGCATTTT. Its translation: CASSFKALGQPQHF.

The chain employs TRBV19 and TRBJ1-2; TRBD1 is a possible D gene (5 bases). The ends were cut back, 5 bases at V and 4 bases at J, with 11 bases in the middle. The CDR3 contains 13 residues. Germline V lookup: CDR1 LNHDA, CDR2 SQIVND (reference sequence). Here the CDR3 DNA reads TGTGCCAGTAGTTCGACCGGGACCTATGGCTACACCTTC. It specifies CASSSTGTYGYTF.

This clone was recorded once. The genes are TRBV6-5 and TRBJ2-6, with D perhaps TRBD1 (6 bases). CDR1 and CDR2 from the germline V gene are MNHEY and SVGAGI. The CDR3 has 14 amino acids. DNA of the CDR3: TGTGCTGCGGACAGATCCTCTGGGGCCAACGTCCTGACTTTC. Translated: CAADRSSGANVLTF.

This rearrangement joins TRBV5-1 to TRBJ2-7, with a tentative D call TRBD2 (6 bases). Between the trimmed V and J ends, which lost 0 bases and 2 bases, there was a span of 15 bases. CDR3 length: 16 residues. The germline CDR1 and CDR2 sequences are SGHRS and YFSETQ. The CDR3 loop is CASSLETGGDPYEQYF. The CDR3 nucleotides read TGCGCCAGCAGCTTGGAAACCGGCGGGGACCCCTACGAGCAGTACTTC.

The rearrangement links TRBV7-9 to TRBJ2-7; TRBD2 matches at 11 bases. V gave up 2 bases and J gave up 3 bases; unmatched junction bases: 0. CDR1 is SEHNR and CDR2 is FQNEAQ in the germline V gene (reference sequence). This CDR3 has 14 amino acids. For the CDR3, the DNA is TGTGCCAGCAGCTTACTAGCGGGGGGCTACGAGCAGTACTTC. Translated: CASSLLAGGYEQYF.